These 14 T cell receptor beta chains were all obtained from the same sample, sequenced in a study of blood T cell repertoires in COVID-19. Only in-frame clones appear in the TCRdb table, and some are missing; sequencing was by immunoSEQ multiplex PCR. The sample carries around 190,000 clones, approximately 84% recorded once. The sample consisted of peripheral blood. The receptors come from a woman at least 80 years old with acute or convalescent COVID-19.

The CDR3 DNA reads TGTGCCAGCAGCCAACAGGGGTTTCAGCCCCAGCATTTT. This sequence encodes CASSQQGFQPQHF. This chain uses TRBV7-2 with TRBJ1-5, with 7 bases fitting TRBD1. Per the germline V gene, CDR1 is SGHTA and CDR2 is FQGNSA. V was pared by 5 bases and J by 6 bases, with 4 bases of the junction left unmatched. This CDR3 is 13 amino acids long.

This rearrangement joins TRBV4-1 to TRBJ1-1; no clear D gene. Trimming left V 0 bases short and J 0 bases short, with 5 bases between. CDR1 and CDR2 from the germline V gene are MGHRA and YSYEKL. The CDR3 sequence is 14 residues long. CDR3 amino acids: CASSQDVMNTEAFF. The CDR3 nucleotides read TGCGCCAGCAGCCAAGATGTAATGAACACTGAAGCTTTCTTT.

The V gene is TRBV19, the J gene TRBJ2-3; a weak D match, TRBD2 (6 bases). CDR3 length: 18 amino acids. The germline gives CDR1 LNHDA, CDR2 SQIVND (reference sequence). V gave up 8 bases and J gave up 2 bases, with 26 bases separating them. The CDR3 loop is CASAPRSVGGQYTDTQYF. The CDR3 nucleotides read TGTGCCAGTGCGCCTAGAAGTGTGGGAGGCCAATACACAGATACGCAGTATTTT.

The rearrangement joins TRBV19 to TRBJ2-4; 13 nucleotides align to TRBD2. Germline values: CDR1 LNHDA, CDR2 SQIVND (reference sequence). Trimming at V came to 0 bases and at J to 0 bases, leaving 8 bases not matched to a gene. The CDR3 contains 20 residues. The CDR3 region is CASSIDRGTSGKLAKNIQYF. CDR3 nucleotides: TGTGCCAGTAGTATAGATCGGGGGACTAGCGGGAAGTTAGCCAAAAACATTCAGTACTTC.

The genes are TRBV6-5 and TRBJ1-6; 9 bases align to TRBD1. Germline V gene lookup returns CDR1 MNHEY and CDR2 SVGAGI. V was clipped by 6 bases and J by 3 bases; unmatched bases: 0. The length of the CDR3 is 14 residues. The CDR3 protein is CASRDRGYNSPLHF. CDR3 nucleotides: TGTGCCAGCAGGGACAGGGGCTATAATTCACCCCTCCACTTT.

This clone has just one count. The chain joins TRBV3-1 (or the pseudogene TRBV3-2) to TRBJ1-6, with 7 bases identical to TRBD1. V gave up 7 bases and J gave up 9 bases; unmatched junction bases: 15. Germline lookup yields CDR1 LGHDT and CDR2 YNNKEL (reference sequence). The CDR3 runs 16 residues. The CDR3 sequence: CASTKRTGSAGSPLHF. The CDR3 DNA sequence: TGTGCCAGCACTAAGAGGACAGGCAGTGCGGGTTCACCCCTCCACTTT.

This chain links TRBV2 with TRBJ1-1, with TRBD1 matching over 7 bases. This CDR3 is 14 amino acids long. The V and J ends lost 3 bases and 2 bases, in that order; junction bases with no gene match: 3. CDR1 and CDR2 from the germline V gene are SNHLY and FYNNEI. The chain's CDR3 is CASSERGRNTEAFF. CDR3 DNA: TGTGCCAGCAGTGAGAGGGGGCGCAACACTGAAGCTTTCTTT.

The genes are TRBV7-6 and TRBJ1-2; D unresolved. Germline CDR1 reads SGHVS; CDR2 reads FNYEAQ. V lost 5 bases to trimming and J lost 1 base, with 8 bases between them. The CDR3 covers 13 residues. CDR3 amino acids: CASSHDINYGYTF. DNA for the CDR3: TGTGCCAGCAGCCATGACATTAACTATGGCTACACCTTC.

The CDR3 region is CASSNPAGRKNSPLHF. Here the CDR3 DNA reads TGTGCCAGTAGTAACCCAGCTGGGAGAAAAAATTCACCCCTCCACTTT. The V and J genes are TRBV19 and TRBJ1-6; D is unclear. There are 16 residues in the CDR3. Germline CDR1 reads LNHDA; CDR2 reads SQIVND (reference sequence). Trimming shortened V by 4 bases and J by 7 bases, and 17 bases separated the two germline ends.

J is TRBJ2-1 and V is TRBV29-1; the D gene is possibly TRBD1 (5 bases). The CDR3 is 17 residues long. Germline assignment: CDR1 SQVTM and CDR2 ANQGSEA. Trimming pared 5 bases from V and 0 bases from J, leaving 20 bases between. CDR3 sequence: CSVRKQGLQSSYNEQFF. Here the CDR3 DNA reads TGCAGCGTTCGAAAGCAGGGCCTACAAAGCTCCTACAATGAGCAGTTCTTC.

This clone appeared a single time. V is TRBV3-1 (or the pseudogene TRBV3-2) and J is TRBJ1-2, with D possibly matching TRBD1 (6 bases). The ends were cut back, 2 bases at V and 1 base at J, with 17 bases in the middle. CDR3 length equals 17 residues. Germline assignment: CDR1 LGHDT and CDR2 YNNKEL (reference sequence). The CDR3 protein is CASSQWGGQGDNYGYTF. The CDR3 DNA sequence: TGTGCCAGCAGCCAATGGGGGGGCCAGGGAGATAACTATGGCTACACCTTC.

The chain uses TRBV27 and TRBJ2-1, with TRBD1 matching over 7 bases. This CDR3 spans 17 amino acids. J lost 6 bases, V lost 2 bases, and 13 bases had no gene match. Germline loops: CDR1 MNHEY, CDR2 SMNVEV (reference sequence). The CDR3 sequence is CASSLIIGTAGGNEQFF. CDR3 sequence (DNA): TGTGCCAGCAGTTTAATAATCGGGACCGCAGGGGGCAATGAGCAGTTCTTC.

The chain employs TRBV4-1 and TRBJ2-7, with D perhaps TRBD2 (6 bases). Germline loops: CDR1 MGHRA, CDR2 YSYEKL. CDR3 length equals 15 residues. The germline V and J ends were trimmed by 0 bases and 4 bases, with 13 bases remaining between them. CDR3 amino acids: CASSQDGGPEYEQYF. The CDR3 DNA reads TGCGCCAGCAGCCAAGACGGAGGGCCGGAATACGAGCAGTACTTC.

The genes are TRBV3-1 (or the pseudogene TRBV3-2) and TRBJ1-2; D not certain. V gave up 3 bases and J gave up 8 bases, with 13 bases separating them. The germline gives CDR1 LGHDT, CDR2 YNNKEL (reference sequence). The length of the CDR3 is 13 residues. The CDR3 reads CASSHLTEEGYTF. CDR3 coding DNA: TGTGCCAGCAGCCATCTTACTGAAGAGGGCTACACCTTC.